This TCR beta chain was found in a study of graft-versus-host responses after intestinal transplantation. Study as a whole: Transplants were multivisceral, liver-intestinal, or isolated intestinal. The study, taken as a whole, reports: The study found high graft-versus-host to host-versus-graft clonal ratios in allografts of patients with graft-donor T cell macrochimerism.

Comments on this clone: Its antigen is currently unknown.

Method: immunoSEQ multiplex PCR; TCRdb's copy keeps in-frame clones and lacks some. The sample shows around 120,000 clones, about 93% of them seen only once. The CDR3 has 14 residues. V lost 2 bases and J lost 14; bases outside the gene matches: 12. Germline-derived CDR1 and CDR2 are MDHEN and SYDVKM. The receptor was isolated from a human donor who received an intestinal transplant. This rearrangement joins TRBV28 to TRBJ2-3; 8 nucleotides agree with TRBD2. Sequenced here: unstimulated CD4+ T cells sorted from spleen or lymph node cells, sampled before intestinal transplant. The CDR3 spells CASSLRLPGLGVYF. In nucleotides, the CDR3 is TGTGCCAGCAGTTTAAGGCTTCCGGGACTAGGGGTGTATTTT.